Below, 3 T cell receptor beta chains from the same sample are listed, as sequenced in a study of T cell repertoires in cytomegalovirus infection. In TCRdb, the reads were re-called with MiXCR into one record per CDR3 protein. This sample has about 240,000 distinct CDR3 sequences, with about 7% found just once. The specimen was PBMCs. These receptors were obtained from a human donor in good health (CMV status not recorded). Some clones in this sample may be carry-over from other donors' samples.

This clonotype occurred many times. The chain uses TRBV2 and TRBJ2-2, with D possibly TRBD1 on 6 matching bases. This CDR3 is built from 16 residues. Per the germline V gene, CDR1 is SNHLY and CDR2 is FYNNEI. V lost 6 bases to trimming and J lost 0 bases, with 14 bases between them. This chain's CDR3 is CASRADSLSNTGELFF. The CDR3 DNA sequence: TGTGCCAGCAGAGCGGACAGCCTTTCGAACACCGGGGAGCTGTTTTTT.

This clonotype was seen at least ten times. This sequence joins TRBV2 and TRBJ2-7; D not certain. From germline, CDR1 is SNHLY and CDR2 FYNNEI. There are 10 residues in the CDR3. V was cut by 3 bases and J by 7 bases, with 4 bases left in between. The CDR3: CASSEGEQYF. The DNA of the CDR3 is TGTGCCAGCAGTGAGGGGGAGCAGTACTTC.

This clonotype was seen repeatedly, ten times or more. This chain uses TRBV19 with TRBJ1-1, with 10 bases lining up with TRBD1. The germline gives CDR1 LNHDA, CDR2 SQIVND (reference sequence). Germline trimming cut 6 bases from V and 2 bases from J; bases unmatched to any gene: 12. The CDR3 consists of 17 residues. In nucleotides, the CDR3 is TGTGCCAGTAGCTTGTTTGGGACAGGGGAATTAAACACTGAAGCTTTCTTT. Amino acids: CASSLFGTGELNTEAFF.